Sequencing of this T cell receptor beta chain was carried out in a study of liver allograft versus peripheral blood T cells. Study-level information: A comparison was made between T cell receptor repertoires in transplanted livers and those in recipients' peripheral blood. The study, taken as a whole, reports: Reportedly, the T cell receptor repertoires present inside liver allografts differed from those in peripheral blood.

This CDR3 has 13 residues. Germline V gene lookup returns CDR1 SNHLY and CDR2 FYNNEI. Trimming removed 7 bases from V and 6 bases from J; junction bases left unmatched: 2. TCRdb re-analysed the reads in MiXCR, keeping a single row per CDR3 protein. The sample has around 6,600 distinct CDR3 sequences, approximately 16% seen once. In its sample, this clonotype was seen a few times. Antigen specificity is unknown. The TCR was taken from a human patient who had a liver transplant. Some T cells may have come from the graft donor. The J gene is TRBJ1-5, the V gene TRBV2, with 11 bases fitting TRBD1. The CDR3 nucleotides are TGTGCCAGCACGGACAGGGGGCTTCAGCCCCAGCATTTT. It yields the protein CASTDRGLQPQHF.